This T cell receptor (beta chain) derives from a study of cytomegalovirus exposure and HLA in healthy donors. The PCR made use of 60 Vbeta and 13 Jbeta primers. TCRdb keeps only in-frame clones here, not all; method: immunoSEQ multiplex PCR. Counted here are about 170,000 clones, around 77% occurring once; the ten biggest clones make up roughly 1.9%. This CDR3 spans 15 amino acids. Trimming pared 6 bases from V and 0 bases from J, leaving 15 bases between. Germline CDR1 reads MNHNY; CDR2 reads SVGAGI (reference sequence). The rearrangement uses TRBV6-6 and TRBJ2-7, with D perhaps matching TRBD1 (6 bases). The sample taken for sequencing was PBMCs. This TCR came from a woman aged 30 to 39 in good health and CMV-seropositive. CDR3 bases: TGTGCCAGCAGCCTTGGGACATCACCCTCCTACGAGCAGTACTTC. Translated: CASSLGTSPSYEQYF.